These T cell receptor beta chains were read from a single sample in a study of cytomegalovirus exposure and HLA in healthy donors. Clones were sequenced by immunoSEQ multiplex PCR, and TCRdb holds only the in-frame ones, with some missing. The data show some 110,000 clones, with 60% to 85% seen just once and 1% to 1.5% held by the top ten. The sample consisted of PBMCs. Source of these receptors: a middle-aged man in good health and CMV-seronegative. Both conserved end residues are part of each CDR3. A D gene is named only where the DNA matches it firmly. The size field is filled for only some rows; it gives once, few, many or a size class.

TRBV6-5	.	TRBD2	TRBJ2-3	CASRSAGGTDTQYF	TGTGCCAGCAGGTCAGCGGGGGGCACAGATACGCAGTATTTT
TRBV30	.	TRBD1	TRBJ1-2	CAWSVQGSAYGYTF	TGTGCCTGGTCAGTACAGGGGTCGGCCTATGGCTACACCTTC
TRBV11-1	few	TRBD1	TRBJ2-7	CASSPRDRGLYEQYF	TGTGCCAGCAGCCCGCGGGACAGGGGTCTCTACGAGCAGTACTTC
TRBV14	.	.	TRBJ2-7	CASSQVSRYEQYF	TGTGCCAGCAGCCAAGTAAGCCGCTACGAGCAGTACTTC
TRBV7-8	.	.	TRBJ2-4	CASSHGVQDLAKNIQYF	TGTGCCAGCAGCCACGGGGTGCAGGATCTAGCCAAAAACATTCAGTACTTC
TRBV6-5	.	.	TRBJ1-1	CASRPGQHMNTEAFF	TGTGCCAGCAGACCGGGACAACACATGAACACTGAAGCTTTCTTT
TRBV4-1	.	.	TRBJ2-1	CASSQETSIAGTYNEQFF	TGCGCCAGCAGCCAAGAGACTTCTATTGCGGGGACCTACAATGAGCAGTTCTTC
TRBV6-4	.	.	TRBJ2-1	CASSDFSGGFPEQFF	TGTGCCAGCAGTGACTTCTCAGGGGGGTTTCCCGAGCAGTTCTTC
TRBV5-4	.	TRBD2	TRBJ2-3	CASRFGLAGGTRDTQYF	TGTGCCAGCAGGTTCGGACTAGCGGGAGGGACTAGAGATACGCAGTATTTT
TRBV6-1	.	TRBD1	TRBJ1-1	CASSEAGGSTEAFF	TGTGCCAGCAGTGAAGCAGGGGGCAGCACTGAAGCTTTCTTT
TRBV6-5	.	.	TRBJ2-1	CASSYSTGTYNEQFF	TGTGCCAGCAGTTACTCCACGGGGACTTACAATGAGCAGTTCTTC
TRBV7-9	.	.	TRBJ1-2	CASSQQGPAYGYTF	TGTGCCAGCAGCCAACAGGGTCCGGCATATGGCTACACCTTC
TRBV10-3	once	.	TRBJ2-7	CAISEGGGPYEQYF	TGTGCCATCAGTGAAGGCGGAGGACCATACGAGCAGTACTTC
TRBV13	.	TRBD2	TRBJ2-5	CASSLAGGYEYF	TGTGCCAGCAGCTTAGCGGGGGGATATGAGTACTTC
TRBV7-9	.	.	TRBJ1-1	CASSGTSNTEAFF	TGTGCCAGCAGCGGTACTTCGAACACTGAAGCTTTCTTT
TRBV6-5	.	TRBD1	TRBJ1-2	CASSYFPGQGAPYTF	TGTGCCAGCAGTTACTTTCCGGGACAGGGGGCTCCCTACACCTTC
TRBV6-5	.	TRBD1	TRBJ2-7	CASRPRQGEGYEQYF	TGTGCCAGCAGACCCCGACAGGGGGAAGGCTACGAGCAGTACTTC
TRBV11-3	.	TRBD2	TRBJ2-3	CASSGRTSGGQGTQYF	TGTGCCAGCAGCGGAAGGACTAGCGGGGGGCAGGGTACGCAGTATTTT
TRBV10-2	.	.	TRBJ1-1	CASIDGSSVLNTEAFF	TGCGCCAGCATAGACGGGAGTTCGGTTTTGAACACTGAAGCTTTCTTT
TRBV5-1	.	.	TRBJ1-2	CASSAGTRDGYTF	TGCGCCAGCAGCGCTGGGACTCGGGATGGCTACACCTTC
TRBV18	.	.	TRBJ2-3	CASSRPGHIDTQYF	TGTGCCAGCTCACGACCGGGACACATAGATACGCAGTATTTT
TRBV10-3	.	TRBD2	TRBJ2-1	CAISEPGTSGTIYNEQFF	TGTGCCATCAGTGAACCCGGGACTAGCGGGACCATCTACAATGAGCAGTTCTTC
TRBV13	once	TRBD2	TRBJ2-5	CASSLGPVRLAVGRETQYF	TGTGCCAGCAGCTTAGGCCCTGTAAGGCTAGCGGTCGGTCGAGAGACCCAGTACTTC
TRBV2	.	TRBD2	TRBJ2-5	CASSESGRAVETQYF	TGTGCCAGCAGTGAGTCCGGGAGGGCCGTAGAGACCCAGTACTTC
TRBV5-1	once	TRBD1	TRBJ2-2	CASQGVSPGELFF	TGCGCCAGCCAGGGGGTTTCTCCCGGGGAGCTGTTTTTT
TRBV7-9	.	TRBD1	TRBJ2-4	CASSSDRAGAKNIQYF	TGTGCCAGCAGCTCCGACAGGGCCGGAGCCAAAAACATTCAGTACTTC
TRBV7-8	.	.	TRBJ2-3	CASSLEGLGRADTQYF	TGTGCCAGCAGCTTAGAGGGGCTAGGTCGGGCAGATACGCAGTATTTT
TRBV7-9	.	.	TRBJ2-1	CASSSPSARYNEQFF	TGTGCCAGCAGCTCCCCTAGCGCACGCTACAATGAGCAGTTCTTC
TRBV27	few	TRBD2	TRBJ2-1	CASSLGLAGGNEQFF	TGTGCCAGCAGTTTAGGACTAGCGGGTGGAAATGAGCAGTTCTTC
TRBV7-6	.	.	TRBJ1-3	CASSSLAGNTIYF	TGTGCCAGCAGCTCCCTAGCCGGAAACACCATATATTTT
TRBV6-5	.	TRBD1	TRBJ2-5	CASTNWGQQETQYF	TGTGCCAGCACCAACTGGGGACAGCAAGAGACCCAGTACTTC
TRBV15	.	TRBD1	TRBJ1-4	CATSRAGTGSEKLFF	TGTGCCACCAGCAGGGCCGGGACAGGGAGTGAAAAACTGTTTTTT
TRBV29-1	.	TRBD1	TRBJ1-2	CSATIGTGGPNYGYTF	TGCAGCGCTACCATAGGGACAGGGGGCCCTAACTATGGCTACACCTTC
TRBV6-5	.	.	TRBJ2-5	CASSYTDYAQETQYF	TGTGCCAGCAGTTACACGGACTACGCTCAAGAGACCCAGTACTTC
TRBV11-3	.	.	TRBJ1-1	CASSLAGLDTEAFF	TGTGCCAGCAGCTTAGCTGGACTGGACACTGAAGCTTTCTTT
TRBV7-9	few	TRBD1	TRBJ1-4	CASSRVTGTGNEKLFF	TGTGCCAGCAGCCGAGTAACCGGGACAGGGAATGAAAAACTGTTTTTT
TRBV4-1	once	TRBD1	TRBJ1-1	CASSQGVRGRQVNTEAFF	TGCGCCAGCAGCCAAGGCGTAAGGGGGCGGCAGGTGAACACTGAAGCTTTCTTT
TRBV5-4	.	.	TRBJ2-6	CASSLVPRRAGANVLTF	TGTGCCAGCAGCTTGGTTCCCCGCAGGGCTGGGGCCAACGTCCTGACTTTC
TRBV7-2	.	.	TRBJ1-2	CASSLLGTKRGYTF	TGTGCCAGCAGCTTATTGGGGACAAAAAGAGGCTACACCTTC